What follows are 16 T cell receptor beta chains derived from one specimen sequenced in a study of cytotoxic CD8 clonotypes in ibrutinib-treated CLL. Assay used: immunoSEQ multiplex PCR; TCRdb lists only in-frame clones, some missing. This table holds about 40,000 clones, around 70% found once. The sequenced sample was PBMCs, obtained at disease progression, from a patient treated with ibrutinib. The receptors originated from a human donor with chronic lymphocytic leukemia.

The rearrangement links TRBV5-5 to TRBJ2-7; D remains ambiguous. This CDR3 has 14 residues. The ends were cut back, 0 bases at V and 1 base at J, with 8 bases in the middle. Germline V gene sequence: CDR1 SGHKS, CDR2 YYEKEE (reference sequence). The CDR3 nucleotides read TGTGCCAGCAGCTTGGCCGGCGGTTCCTACGAGCAGTACTTC. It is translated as CASSLAGGSYEQYF. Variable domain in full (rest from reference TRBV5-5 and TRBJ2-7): DAGVTQSPTHLIKTRGQQVTLRCSPISGHKSVSWYQQVLGQGPQFIFQYYEKEERGRGNFPDRFSARQFPNYSSELNVNALLLGDSALYLCASSLAGGSYEQYFGPGTRLTVT.

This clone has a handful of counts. CDR3 sequence: CASNRGREQYF. CDR3 bases: TGTGCCAGCAACAGGGGGCGCGAGCAGTACTTC. The chain links TRBV6-5 to TRBJ2-7; 9 bases are shared with TRBD1. The germline V gene encodes CDR1 MNHEY and CDR2 SVGAGI. CDR3 size: 11 residues. Unmatched junction bases numbered 1, after V lost 7 bases and J lost 6 bases.

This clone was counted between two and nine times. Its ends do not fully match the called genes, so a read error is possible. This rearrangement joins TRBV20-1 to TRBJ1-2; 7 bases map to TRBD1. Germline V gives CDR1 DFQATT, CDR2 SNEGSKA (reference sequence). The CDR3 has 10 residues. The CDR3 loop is CRATGDGYTF. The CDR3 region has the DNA TGCAGGGCTACAGGGGATGGCTACACCTTC.

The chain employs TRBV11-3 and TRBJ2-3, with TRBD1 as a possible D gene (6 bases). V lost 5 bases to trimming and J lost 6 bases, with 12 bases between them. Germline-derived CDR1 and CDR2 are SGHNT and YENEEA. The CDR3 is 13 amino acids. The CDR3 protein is CASSDTGWDTQYF. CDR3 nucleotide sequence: TGTGCCAGCAGCGACACAGGGTGGGATACGCAGTATTTT.

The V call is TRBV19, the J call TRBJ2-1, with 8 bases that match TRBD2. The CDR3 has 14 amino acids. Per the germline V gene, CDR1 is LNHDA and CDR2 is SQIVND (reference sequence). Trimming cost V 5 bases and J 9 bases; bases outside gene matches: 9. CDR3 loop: CASSPGLVIGEQFF. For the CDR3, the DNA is TGTGCCAGTAGTCCGGGACTAGTTATAGGTGAGCAGTTCTTC.

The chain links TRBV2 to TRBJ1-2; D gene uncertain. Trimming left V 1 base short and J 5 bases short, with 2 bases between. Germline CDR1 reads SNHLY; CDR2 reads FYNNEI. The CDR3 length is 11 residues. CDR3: CASSEVYGYTF. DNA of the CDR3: TGTGCCAGCAGTGAAGTGTATGGCTACACCTTC.

CDR3 sequence reads: CTSSGRTGGALYWGYTF. The CDR3 region has the DNA TGCACCAGCAGCGGGCGGACAGGGGGCGCTTTGTATTGGGGCTACACCTTC. The chain links TRBV1 to TRBJ1-2; the table's D call of TRBD1 was not tested on the DNA. TRBV1 has pseudogene status. The CDR3 has 17 residues.

CDR3 sequence: CAWSVKDRGFGQPQHF. The CDR3 coding sequence is TGTGCCTGGAGTGTAAAGGACAGGGGTTTCGGTCAGCCCCAGCATTTT. V is TRBV30 and J is TRBJ1-5, with 9 bases lining up with TRBD1. Per germline, CDR1 GTSNPN and CDR2 SVGIG (reference sequence). V shed 0 bases, J shed 6 bases, and the junction held 9 bases outside the gene matches. This CDR3 comprises 16 residues.

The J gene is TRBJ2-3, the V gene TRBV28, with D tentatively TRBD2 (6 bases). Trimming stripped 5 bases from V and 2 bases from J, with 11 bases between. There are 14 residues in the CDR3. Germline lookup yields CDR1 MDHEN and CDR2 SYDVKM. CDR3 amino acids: CASSPRDLTDTQYF. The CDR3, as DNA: TGTGCCAGCAGTCCGCGGGACCTCACAGATACGCAGTATTTT.

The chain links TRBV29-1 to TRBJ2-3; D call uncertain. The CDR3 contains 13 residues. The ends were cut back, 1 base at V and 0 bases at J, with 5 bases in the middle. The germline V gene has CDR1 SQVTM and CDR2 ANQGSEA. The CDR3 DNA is TGCAGCGTTGAAGGGCTTAGCACAGATACGCAGTATTTT. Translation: CSVEGLSTDTQYF.

The CDR3 DNA sequence: TGTGCCAGCAGTTTATGGCAGGGGGGGGCCTACGAGCAGTACTTC. It is translated as CASSLWQGGAYEQYF. V is TRBV28 and J is TRBJ2-7, with D perhaps TRBD1 or TRBD2 (7 bases each). Germline values: CDR1 MDHEN, CDR2 SYDVKM. The CDR3 is 15 residues long. The V end lost 0 bases, the J end lost 2 bases, and 11 bases lay between the germline ends.

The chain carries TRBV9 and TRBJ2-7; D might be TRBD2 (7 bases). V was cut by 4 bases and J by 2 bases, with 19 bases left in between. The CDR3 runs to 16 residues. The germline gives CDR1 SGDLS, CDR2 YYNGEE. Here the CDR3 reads CASSRLGGPVPYEQYF. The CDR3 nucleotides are TGTGCCAGCAGCCGTCTCGGGGGGCCGGTTCCCTACGAGCAGTACTTC.

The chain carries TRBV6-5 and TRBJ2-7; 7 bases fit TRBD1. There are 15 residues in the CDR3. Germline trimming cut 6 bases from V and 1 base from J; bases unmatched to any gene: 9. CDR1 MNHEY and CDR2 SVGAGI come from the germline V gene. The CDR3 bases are TGTGCCAGCAGGACAGGGTTGGGGGTATCCTACGAGCAGTACTTC. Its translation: CASRTGLGVSYEQYF.

The CDR3 nucleotides read TGCGCCAGCAGCTTAACCGGTTACAATGAGCAGTTCTTC. This gives the protein CASSLTGYNEQFF. This chain joins TRBV5-1 and TRBJ2-1, with D uncertain. CDR3 length equals 13 residues. The V gene's germline CDR1 is SGHRS and CDR2 YFSETQ. The V end was cut by 2 bases, the J end by 4 bases, with 7 bases between. The full variable domain, rest sourced from reference TRBV5-1 and TRBJ2-1, is KAGVTQTPRYLIKTRGQQVTLSCSPISGHRSVSWYQQTPGQGLQFLFEYFSETQRNKGNFPGRFSGRQFSNSRSEMNVSTLELGDSALYLCASSLTGYNEQFFGPGTRLTVL.

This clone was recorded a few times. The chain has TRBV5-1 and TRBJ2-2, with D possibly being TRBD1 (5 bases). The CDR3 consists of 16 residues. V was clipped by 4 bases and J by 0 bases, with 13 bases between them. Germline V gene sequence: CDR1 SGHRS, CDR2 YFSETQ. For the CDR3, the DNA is TGCGCCAGCAGCCTCACAGGTCCCCCGAACACCGGGGAGCTGTTTTTT. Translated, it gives CASSLTGPPNTGELFF.

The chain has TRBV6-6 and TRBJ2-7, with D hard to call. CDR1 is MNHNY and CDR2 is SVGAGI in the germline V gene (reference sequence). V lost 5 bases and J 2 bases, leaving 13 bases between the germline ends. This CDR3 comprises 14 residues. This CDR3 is CASSQTGLAYEQYF. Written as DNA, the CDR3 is TGTGCCAGCAGTCAGACGGGCCTTGCCTACGAGCAGTACTTC.